The text below deals with one T cell receptor (beta chain). The assay was immunoSEQ multiplex PCR, and TCRdb's table has in-frame clones only and misses some. The data contain 100,000 or so clones, roughly 92% of them singletons. This specimen belongs to a study of blood T cell repertoires in COVID-19. Per germline, CDR1 SGHRS and CDR2 YFSETQ. Trimming removed 0 bases from V and 3 bases from J; junction bases left unmatched: 7. This CDR3 has 16 amino acids. J is TRBJ1-1 and V is TRBV5-1, with 8 bases fitting TRBD1. This receptor was obtained from a man between 65 and 80 years old with acute or convalescent COVID-19. Material for sequencing was peripheral blood. The CDR3 spells CASSLEAGGRYTEAFF. DNA for the CDR3: TGCGCCAGCAGCTTGGAGGCAGGGGGCAGGTACACTGAAGCTTTCTTT.